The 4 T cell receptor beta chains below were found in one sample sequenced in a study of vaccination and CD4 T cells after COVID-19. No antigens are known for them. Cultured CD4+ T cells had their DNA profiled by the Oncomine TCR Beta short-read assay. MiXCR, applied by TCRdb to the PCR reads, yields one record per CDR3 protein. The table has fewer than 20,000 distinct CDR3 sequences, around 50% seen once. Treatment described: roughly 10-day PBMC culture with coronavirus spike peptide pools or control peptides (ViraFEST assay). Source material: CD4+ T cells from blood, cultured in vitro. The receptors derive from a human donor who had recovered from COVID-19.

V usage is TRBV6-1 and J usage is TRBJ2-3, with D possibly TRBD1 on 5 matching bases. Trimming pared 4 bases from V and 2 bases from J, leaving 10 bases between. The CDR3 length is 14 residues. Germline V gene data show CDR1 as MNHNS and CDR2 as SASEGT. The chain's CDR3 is CASSVTGATDTQYF. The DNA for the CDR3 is TGTGCCAGCAGTGTAACAGGAGCCACAGATACGCAGTATTTT.

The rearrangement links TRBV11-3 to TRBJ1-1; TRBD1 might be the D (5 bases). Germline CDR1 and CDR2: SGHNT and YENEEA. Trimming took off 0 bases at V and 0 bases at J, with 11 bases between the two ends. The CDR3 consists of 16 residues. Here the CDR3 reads CASSLDRGLLNTEAFF. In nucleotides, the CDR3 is TGTGCCAGCAGCTTAGATCGGGGACTCCTGAACACTGAAGCTTTCTTT.

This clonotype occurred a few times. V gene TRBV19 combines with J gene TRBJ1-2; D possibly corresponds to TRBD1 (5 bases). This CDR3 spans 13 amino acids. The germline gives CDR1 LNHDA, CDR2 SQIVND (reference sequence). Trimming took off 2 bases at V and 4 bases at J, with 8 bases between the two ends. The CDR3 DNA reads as TGTGCCAGTAGTATATCGACAGCCTATGGCTACACCTTC. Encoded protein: CASSISTAYGYTF.

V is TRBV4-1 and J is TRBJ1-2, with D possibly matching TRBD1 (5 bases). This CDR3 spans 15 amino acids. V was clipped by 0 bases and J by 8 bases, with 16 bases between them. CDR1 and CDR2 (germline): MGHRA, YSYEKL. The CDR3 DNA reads TGCGCCAGCAGCCAAGAAGGTGGGCAGGGAAGGGGCTACACCTTC. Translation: CASSQEGGQGRGYTF.